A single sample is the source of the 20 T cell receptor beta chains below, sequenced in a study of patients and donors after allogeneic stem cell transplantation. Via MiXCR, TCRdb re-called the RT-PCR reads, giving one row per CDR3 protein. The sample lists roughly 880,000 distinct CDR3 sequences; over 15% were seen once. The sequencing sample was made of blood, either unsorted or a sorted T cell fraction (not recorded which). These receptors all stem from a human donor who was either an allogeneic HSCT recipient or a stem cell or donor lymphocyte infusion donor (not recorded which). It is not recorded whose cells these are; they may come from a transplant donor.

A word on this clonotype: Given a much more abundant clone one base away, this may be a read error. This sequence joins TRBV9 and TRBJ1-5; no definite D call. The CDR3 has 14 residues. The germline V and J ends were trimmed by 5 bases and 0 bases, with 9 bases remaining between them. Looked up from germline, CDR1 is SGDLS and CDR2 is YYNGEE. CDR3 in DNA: TGTGCCAGCAGTGCTTGGGGTAGCAATCAGCCCCAGCATTTT. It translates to CASSAWGSNQPQHF.

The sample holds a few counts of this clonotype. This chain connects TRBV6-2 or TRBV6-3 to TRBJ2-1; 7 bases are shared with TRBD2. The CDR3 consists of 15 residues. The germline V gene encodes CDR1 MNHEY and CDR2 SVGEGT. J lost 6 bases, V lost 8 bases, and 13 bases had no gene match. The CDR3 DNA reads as TGTGCCAGCGCCATAAGACTTACGGGGGGCAATGAGCAGTTCTTC. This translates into CASAIRLTGGNEQFF.

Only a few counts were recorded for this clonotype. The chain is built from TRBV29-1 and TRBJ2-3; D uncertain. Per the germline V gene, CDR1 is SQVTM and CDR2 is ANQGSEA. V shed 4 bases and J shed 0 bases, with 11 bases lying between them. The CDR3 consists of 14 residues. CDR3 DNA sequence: TGCAGCGTTGTGCCCCCCCGTAGCACAGATACGCAGTATTTT. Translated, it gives CSVVPPRSTDTQYF.

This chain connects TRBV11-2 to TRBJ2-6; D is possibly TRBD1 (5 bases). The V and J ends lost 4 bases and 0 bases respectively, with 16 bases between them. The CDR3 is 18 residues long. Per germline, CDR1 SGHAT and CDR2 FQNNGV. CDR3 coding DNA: TGTGCCAGCAGCTATAGACAGTCCTACGACTCTGGGGCCAACGTCCTGACTTTC. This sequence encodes CASSYRQSYDSGANVLTF.

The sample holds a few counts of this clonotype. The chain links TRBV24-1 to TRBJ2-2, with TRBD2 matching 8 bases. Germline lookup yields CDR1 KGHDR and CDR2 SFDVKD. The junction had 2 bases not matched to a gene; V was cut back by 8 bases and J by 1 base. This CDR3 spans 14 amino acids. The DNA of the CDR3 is TGTGCCACCAAGAGCGGGAGGAACACCGGGGAGCTGTTTTTT. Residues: CATKSGRNTGELFF.

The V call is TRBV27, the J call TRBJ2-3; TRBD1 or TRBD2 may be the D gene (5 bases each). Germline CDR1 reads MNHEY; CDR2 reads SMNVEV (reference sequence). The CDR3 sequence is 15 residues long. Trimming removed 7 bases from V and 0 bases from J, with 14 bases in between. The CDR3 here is CASILRGVSTDTQYF. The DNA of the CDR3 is TGTGCCAGCATCCTGCGAGGGGTTAGCACAGATACGCAGTATTTT.

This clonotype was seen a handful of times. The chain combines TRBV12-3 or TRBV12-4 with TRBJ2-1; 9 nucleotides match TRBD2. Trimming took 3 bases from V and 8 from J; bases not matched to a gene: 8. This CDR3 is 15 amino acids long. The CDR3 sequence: CASSFRASGVDEQFF. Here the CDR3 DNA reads TGTGCCAGCAGTTTTAGGGCTAGCGGGGTGGATGAGCAGTTCTTC.

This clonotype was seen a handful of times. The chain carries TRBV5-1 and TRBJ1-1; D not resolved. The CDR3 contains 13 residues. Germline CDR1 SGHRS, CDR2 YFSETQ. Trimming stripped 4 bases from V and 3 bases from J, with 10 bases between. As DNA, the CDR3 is TGCGCCAGCAGCCCATTTGGGGACACTGAAGCTTTCTTT. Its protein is CASSPFGDTEAFF. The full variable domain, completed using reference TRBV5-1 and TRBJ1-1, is KAGVTQTPRYLIKTRGQQVTLSCSPISGHRSVSWYQQTPGQGLQFLFEYFSETQRNKGNFPGRFSGRQFSNSRSEMNVSTLELGDSALYLCASSPFGDTEAFFGQGTRLTVV.

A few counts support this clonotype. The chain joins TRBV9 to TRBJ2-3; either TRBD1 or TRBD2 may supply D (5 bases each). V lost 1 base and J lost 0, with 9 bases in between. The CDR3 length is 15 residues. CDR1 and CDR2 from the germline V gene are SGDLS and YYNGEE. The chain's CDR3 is CASSVWDESTDTQYF. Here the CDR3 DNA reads TGTGCCAGCAGCGTATGGGACGAGAGCACAGATACGCAGTATTTT.

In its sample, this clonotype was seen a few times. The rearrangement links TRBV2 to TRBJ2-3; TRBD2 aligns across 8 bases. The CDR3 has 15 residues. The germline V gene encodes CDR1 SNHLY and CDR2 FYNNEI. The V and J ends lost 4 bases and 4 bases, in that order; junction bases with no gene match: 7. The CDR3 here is CASSVSGRAADTQYF. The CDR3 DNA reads TGTGCCAGCAGTGTGAGCGGGAGAGCTGCAGATACGCAGTATTTT.

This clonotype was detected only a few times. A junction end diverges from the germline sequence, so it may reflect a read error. For the CDR3, the DNA is TGCGCCAGCAGCCTACAACAGGGGGGCCCTCTGTGCTTC. Translated, it gives CASSLQQGGPLCF. This sequence joins TRBV4-3 and TRBJ2-4; 8 positions match TRBD1. The CDR3 has 13 residues. Germline assignment: CDR1 LGHNA and CDR2 YSLEER.

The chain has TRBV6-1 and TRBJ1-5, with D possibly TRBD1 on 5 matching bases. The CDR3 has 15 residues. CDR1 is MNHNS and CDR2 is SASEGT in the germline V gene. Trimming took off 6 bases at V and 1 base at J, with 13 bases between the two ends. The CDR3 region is CASSPLAGSNQPQHF. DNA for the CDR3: TGTGCCAGCAGCCCCCTGGCAGGGAGCAATCAGCCCCAGCATTTT.

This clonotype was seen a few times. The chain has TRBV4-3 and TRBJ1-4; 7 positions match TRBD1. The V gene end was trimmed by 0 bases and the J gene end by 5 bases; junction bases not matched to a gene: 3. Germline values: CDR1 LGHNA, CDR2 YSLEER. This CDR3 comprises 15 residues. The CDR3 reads CASSQEGQPNEKLFF. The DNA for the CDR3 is TGCGCCAGCAGCCAAGAGGGACAGCCGAATGAAAAACTGTTTTTT.

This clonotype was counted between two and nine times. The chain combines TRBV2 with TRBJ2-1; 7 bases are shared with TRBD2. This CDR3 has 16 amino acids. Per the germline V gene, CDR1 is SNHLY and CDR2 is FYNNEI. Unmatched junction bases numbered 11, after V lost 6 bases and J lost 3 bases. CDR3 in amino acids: CASSLAREKFYNEQFF. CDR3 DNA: TGTGCCAGCAGCCTCGCGCGGGAGAAGTTCTACAATGAGCAGTTCTTC.

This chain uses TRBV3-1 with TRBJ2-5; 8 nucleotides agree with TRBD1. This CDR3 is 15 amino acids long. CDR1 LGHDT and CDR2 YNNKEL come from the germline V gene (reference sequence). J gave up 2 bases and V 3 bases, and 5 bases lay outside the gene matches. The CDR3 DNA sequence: TGTGCCAGCAGCCAGGGGACAGGCCGACAAGAGACCCAGTACTTC. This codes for CASSQGTGRQETQYF.

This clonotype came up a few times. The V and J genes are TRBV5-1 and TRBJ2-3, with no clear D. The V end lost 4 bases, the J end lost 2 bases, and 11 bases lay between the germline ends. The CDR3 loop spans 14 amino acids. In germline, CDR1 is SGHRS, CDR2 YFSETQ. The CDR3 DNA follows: TGCGCCAGCAGCCTCCAGGAAATCACAGATACGCAGTATTTT. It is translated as CASSLQEITDTQYF.

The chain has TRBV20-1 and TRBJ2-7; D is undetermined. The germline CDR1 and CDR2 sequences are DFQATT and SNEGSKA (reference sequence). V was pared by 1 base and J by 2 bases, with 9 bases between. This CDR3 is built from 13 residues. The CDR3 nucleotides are TGCAGTGCTAGAGGAGACTCAACCTACGAGCAGTACTTC. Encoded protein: CSARGDSTYEQYF.

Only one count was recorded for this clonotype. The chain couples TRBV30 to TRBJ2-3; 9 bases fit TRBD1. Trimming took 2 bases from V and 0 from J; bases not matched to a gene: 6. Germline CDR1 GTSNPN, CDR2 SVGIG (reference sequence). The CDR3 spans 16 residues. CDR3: CAWSSLQGASTDTQYF. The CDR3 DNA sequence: TGTGCCTGGAGTTCATTACAGGGGGCGAGCACAGATACGCAGTATTTT. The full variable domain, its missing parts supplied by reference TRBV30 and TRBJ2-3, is SQTIHQWPATLVQPVGSPLSLECTVEGTSNPNLYWYRQAAGRGLQLLFYSVGIGQISSEVPQNLSASRPQDRQFILSSKKLLLSDSGFYLCAWSSLQGASTDTQYFGPGTRLTVL.

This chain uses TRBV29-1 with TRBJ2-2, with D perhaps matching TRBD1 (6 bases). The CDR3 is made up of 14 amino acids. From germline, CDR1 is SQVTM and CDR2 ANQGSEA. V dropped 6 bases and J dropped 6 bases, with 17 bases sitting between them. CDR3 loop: CSVGAQGKAGELFF. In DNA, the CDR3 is TGCAGCGTGGGGGCCCAGGGGAAGGCCGGGGAGCTGTTTTTT.

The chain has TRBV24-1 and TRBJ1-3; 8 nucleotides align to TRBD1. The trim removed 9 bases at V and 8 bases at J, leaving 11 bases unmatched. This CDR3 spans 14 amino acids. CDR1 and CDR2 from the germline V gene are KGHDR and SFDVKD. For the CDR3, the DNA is TGTGCCACCCTCCGGGGACAGGCCCTCTACACCATATATTTT. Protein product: CATLRGQALYTIYF.